The sequence of this T cell receptor (beta chain) was determined in a study of shared clonotypes between healthy human individuals. Investigators divided CD4+ cells into CD45RA+ naive and CD45RA-negative memory subsets. At the deep level, the assay was run. Libraries were prepared by immunoSEQ multiplex PCR; TCRdb keeps only in-frame clonotypes and omits some of them. The sample has approximately 1.5 million clones; approximately 98.5% are singletons. The CDR3 is made up of 16 amino acids. The V gene end was trimmed by 5 bases and the J gene end by 1 base; junction bases not matched to a gene: 3. Germline CDR1 and CDR2: LNHDA and SQIVND (reference sequence).

Source material: naive CD4+ T cells sorted from blood. Subset: CD45RA+ positively selected. This TCR derives from a man aged 30 to 45 in good health. V gene TRBV19 combines with J gene TRBJ2-1; 12 positions match TRBD2. CDR3 bases: TGTGCCAGTAGTGTGACTAGCGGGAGTTCCTACAATGAGCAGTTCTTC. Residues: CASSVTSGSSYNEQFF.